The rows below give T cell receptor beta chains drawn from one sample of a study of blood T cell repertoires in COVID-19. Profiled with immunoSEQ multiplex PCR; TCRdb holds only in-frame clones, not every one. Seen here are hundreds of thousands of clones, about nine tenths observed once, and the top ten hold around 15%. What was sequenced was PBMCs or T cells enriched from blood (not recorded which). All receptors derive from a man between 18 and 35 years old who had recovered from COVID-19. Both conserved end residues are part of each CDR3. D genes are given only for firm matches. The listing skips clone size in some rows; elsewhere it reads once, few, many or a size class.

j_call clone_size d_call v_call cdr3_aa cdr3_nt
TRBJ2-7 . TRBD2 TRBV29-1 CSVGASGGSEQYF TGCAGCGTTGGGGCTAGCGGGGGATCCGAGCAGTACTTC
TRBJ1-2 . TRBD1 TRBV12-3/TRBV12-4 CASSGDRGRGYTF TGTGCCAGCAGTGGGGACAGGGGGCGCGGCTACACCTTC
TRBJ1-2 . TRBD1 TRBV5-1 CASSRPGQGVDGYTF TGCGCCAGCAGCCGTCCGGGACAGGGGGTTGATGGCTACACCTTC
TRBJ1-2 few . TRBV7-9 CASSSTPYGYTF TGTGCCAGCAGCTCTACCCCCTATGGCTACACCTTC
TRBJ2-3 . . TRBV12-2 CASRTIPSGGVDTQYF TGTGCAAGTCGCACGATTCCTAGCGGGGGGGTAGATACGCAGTATTTT
TRBJ1-2 once TRBD1 TRBV27 CASSLLGQGPYGYTF TGTGCCAGCAGTTTATTGGGACAGGGTCCTTATGGCTACACCTTC
TRBJ1-5 once . TRBV4-1 CASSQDQGNQPQHF TGCGCCAGCAGCCAAGATCAGGGCAATCAGCCCCAGCATTTT
TRBJ1-1 . . TRBV7-2 CASSLVGLRATEAFF TGTGCCAGCAGCTTAGTTGGGTTGAGGGCCACTGAAGCTTTCTTT
TRBJ2-7 . TRBD1 TRBV18 CASSPDRGPYEQYF TGTGCCAGCTCACCCGACAGGGGGCCCTACGAGCAGTACTTC
TRBJ2-2 . TRBD2 TRBV20-1 CSASRRLLGLAGGHTGELFF TGCAGTGCTAGTCGTCGCCTCCTAGGACTAGCGGGAGGACACACCGGGGAGCTGTTTTTT
TRBJ1-5 few . TRBV19 CASRDTTESQHF TGTGCCAGTCGGGACACGACGGAGTCCCAGCATTTT
TRBJ1-1 . TRBD1 TRBV7-9 CASREKDRGNTEAFF TGTGCCAGCAGGGAGAAGGACAGGGGGAACACTGAAGCTTTCTTT
TRBJ1-2 . TRBD1 TRBV2 CASTRDSLYGYTF TGTGCCAGCACCAGGGACAGCTTATATGGCTACACCTTC
TRBJ2-2 . . TRBV11-2 CASSLVPPGVNTGELFF TGTGCCAGCAGCTTAGTCCCCCCAGGGGTGAACACCGGGGAGCTGTTTTTT
TRBJ2-1 few TRBD2 TRBV5-1 CASSLVSSGRANEQFF TGCGCCAGCAGCTTGGTCTCTAGCGGGAGGGCCAATGAGCAGTTCTTC
TRBJ1-1 . . TRBV12-1 CASRAHEGGNTEAFF TGTGCCAGCCGCGCCCACGAAGGGGGTAACACTGAAGCTTTCTTT